This T cell receptor beta chain emerged from a study of lymphopenia after photon versus proton radiotherapy. TCRdb's table, derived via immunoSEQ multiplex PCR, lists solely in-frame clones and lacks some. Of over 35,000 clones in the sample, about 85% were seen once. This CDR3 comprises 16 residues. Trimming removed 5 bases from V and 0 bases from J; junction bases left unmatched: 4. Germline V gene sequence: CDR1 MNHEY, CDR2 SMNVEV (reference sequence). J is TRBJ2-3 and V is TRBV27, with 11 nucleotides matching TRBD2. This clonotype was sampled from a woman between 65 and 79 years old with pancreatic cancer. This specimen was peripheral blood, taken from a patient treated with proton-based radiotherapy. CDR3 region: CASSSSGRVSTDTQYF. The CDR3, as DNA: TGTGCCAGCAGTAGTAGCGGGAGGGTAAGCACAGATACGCAGTATTTT.